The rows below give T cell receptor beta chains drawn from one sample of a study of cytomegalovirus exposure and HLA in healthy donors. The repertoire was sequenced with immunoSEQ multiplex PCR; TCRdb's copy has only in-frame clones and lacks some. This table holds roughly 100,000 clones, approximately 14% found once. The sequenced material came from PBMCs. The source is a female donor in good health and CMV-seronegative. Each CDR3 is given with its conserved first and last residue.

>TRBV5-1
CASSLVATNEKLFF
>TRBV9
CASSAPLRGGRAQFF
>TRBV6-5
CASRGEQGNYGYTF
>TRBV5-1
CASSPGEWYGYTF
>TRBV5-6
CASSVTGTGVGYTF
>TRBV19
CASSGAGTGEPQHF
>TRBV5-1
CASSLQGARRETQYF
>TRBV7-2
CASRVTGTDNSPLHF
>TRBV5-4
CASSHDRGLGYEKLFF
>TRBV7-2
CASSLVFYRGADDYGYTF
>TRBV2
CASRVTGFSNEKLFF
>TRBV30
CAWSDRGNYGYTF
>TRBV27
CASSFYGNQPQHF
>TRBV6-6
CASSGQGLSTEAFF
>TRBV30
CAWSVQLAGGTDTQYF
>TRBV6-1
CASSLDNMNTEAFF
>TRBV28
CASLADFSSQFF
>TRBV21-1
CASSTPGTSGRSSYEQYF
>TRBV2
CASGLAGGPGETQYF
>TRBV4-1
CASSQTGLQETQYF
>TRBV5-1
CASSLGSDQPQHF
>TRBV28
CASSQDRANQETQYF